This TCR beta chain was identified during a study of T cells after yellow fever vaccination. Study at large: SMART-Seq v4 Ultra Low Input prepared the low-cell-number fractions. Study-level points and caveats: A secondary response was less intense yet reached its peak sooner, at day 5 versus 15. Clonotypes found in both CD4 and CD8 compartments made up a small share.

Germline lookup yields CDR1 MNHEY and CDR2 SMNVEV (reference sequence). CDR3 length: 11 residues. TCRdb re-derived calls from the 5' RACE reads in MiXCR, one entry per CDR3 protein. Seen here are hundreds of thousands of distinct CDR3 sequences, about 17% observed once, and the top ten hold 18%. This clonotype showed up just a few times. Its antigen is unknown. The source of this sequence is a man younger than 35 who received the YFV17D yellow fever vaccine. Sequencing used PBMCs, obtained before the yellow fever booster vaccination. The gene calls are TRBV27 and TRBJ2-7; 7 bases match TRBD2. Written as DNA, the CDR3 is TGTGCGGCGGGGGTATCCTACGAGCAGTACTTC. Amino acid sequence: CAAGVSYEQYF.